This T cell receptor beta chain came from a study of Graves' ophthalmopathy and Graves' hyperthyroidism. Study-wide points: Detected in blood as well were most expanded thyroid clonotypes with frequency above 0.001.

V shed 8 bases and J shed 2 bases, with 21 bases lying between them. The CDR3 extends over 16 amino acids. Aged 18 to 65, the patients with hyperthyroidism had under 2 months' duration and were newly diagnosed. None of the included patients had other autoimmune diseases, uncontrolled infections, pregnancy or lactation, as these led to exclusion. Establishment of the diagnosis relied upon clinical symptoms, serum thyroxine, TRAb, thyroid ultrasound and orbital computed tomography. Amplification of TCR beta CDR3 regions used RNA transcripts. The library came from an HTBI-primed first-round RT-PCR and a second-round multiplex PCR. Via MiXCR, TCRdb re-called the multiplex PCR reads, giving one row per CDR3 protein. The data show 400,000 to 500,000 distinct CDR3 sequences, roughly 21% seen once. Of note for this clonotype: Its antigen is undetermined.

The V call is TRBV12-3 or TRBV12-4, the J call TRBJ1-1, with D tentatively TRBD1 (5 bases). This clonotype was sampled from a woman between 18 and 30 years old with stable Graves' hyperthyroidism. Material: peripheral blood. The CDR3 DNA reads as TGTGCCAGCTTCCCCAGGGCAGTTCCTCCAAACACTGAAGCTTTCTTT. This gives the protein CASFPRAVPPNTEAFF.